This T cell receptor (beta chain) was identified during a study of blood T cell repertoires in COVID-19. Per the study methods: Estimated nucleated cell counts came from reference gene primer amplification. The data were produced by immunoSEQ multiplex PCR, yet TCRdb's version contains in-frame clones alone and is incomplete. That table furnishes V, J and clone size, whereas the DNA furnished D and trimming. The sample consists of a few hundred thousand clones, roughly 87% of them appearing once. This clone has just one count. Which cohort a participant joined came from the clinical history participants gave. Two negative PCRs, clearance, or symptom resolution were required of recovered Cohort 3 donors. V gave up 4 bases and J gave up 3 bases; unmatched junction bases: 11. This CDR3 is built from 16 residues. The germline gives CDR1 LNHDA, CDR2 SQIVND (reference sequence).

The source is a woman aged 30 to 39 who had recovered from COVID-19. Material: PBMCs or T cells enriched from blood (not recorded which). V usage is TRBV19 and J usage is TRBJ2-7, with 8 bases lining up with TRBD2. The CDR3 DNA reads TGTGCCAGTAGTAAGGGTCTCCCAGCGGGAGTCTACGAGCAGTACTTC. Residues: CASSKGLPAGVYEQYF.